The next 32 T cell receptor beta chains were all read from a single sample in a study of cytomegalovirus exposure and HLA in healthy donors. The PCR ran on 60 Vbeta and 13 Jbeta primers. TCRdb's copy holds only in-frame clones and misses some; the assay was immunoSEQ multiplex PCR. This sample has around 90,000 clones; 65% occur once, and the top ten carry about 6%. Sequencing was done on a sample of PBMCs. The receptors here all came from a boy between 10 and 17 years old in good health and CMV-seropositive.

The DNA for the CDR3 is TGTGCCAGTAGTATCAGACAGGGATACGCAACTAATGAAAAACTGTTTTTT. Amino acid sequence: CASSIRQGYATNEKLFF. V gene TRBV19 combines with J gene TRBJ1-4; 7 bases fit TRBD1. The CDR3 runs to 17 residues. With V trimmed by 3 bases and J by 0 bases, 7 bases remained unmatched. Germline loops: CDR1 LNHDA, CDR2 SQIVND (reference sequence).

The CDR3 loop reads CASKSLEGGYNEQFF. CDR3 DNA sequence: TGTGCCAGCAAATCACTAGAAGGTGGCTACAATGAGCAGTTCTTC. The J gene is TRBJ2-1, the V gene TRBV6-1; maybe TRBD2 (5 bases). The CDR3 consists of 15 residues. V was cut by 7 bases and J by 3 bases, with 16 bases left in between. The germline V gene encodes CDR1 MNHNS and CDR2 SASEGT.

The CDR3 DNA is TGTGCCAGCAGTTGGACAGGGTATGGCTACACCTTC. Translated: CASSWTGYGYTF. The chain recombines TRBV6-5 with TRBJ1-2; TRBD1 matches 8 bases. The germline CDR1 and CDR2 sequences are MNHEY and SVGAGI. With 4 bases clipped from V and 5 bases from J, the junction kept 0 bases outside the gene matches. There are 12 residues in the CDR3.

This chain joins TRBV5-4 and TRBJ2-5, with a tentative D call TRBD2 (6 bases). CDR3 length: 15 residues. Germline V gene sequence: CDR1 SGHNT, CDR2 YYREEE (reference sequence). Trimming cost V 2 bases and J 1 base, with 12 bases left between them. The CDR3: CASSLRGRTQETQYF. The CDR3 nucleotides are TGTGCCAGCAGCTTACGGGGGAGAACCCAAGAGACCCAGTACTTC.

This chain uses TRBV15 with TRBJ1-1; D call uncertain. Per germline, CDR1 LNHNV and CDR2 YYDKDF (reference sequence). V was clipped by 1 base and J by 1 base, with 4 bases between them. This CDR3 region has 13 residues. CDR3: CATSRVRNTEAFF. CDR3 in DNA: TGTGCCACCAGCAGAGTCAGGAACACTGAAGCTTTCTTT.

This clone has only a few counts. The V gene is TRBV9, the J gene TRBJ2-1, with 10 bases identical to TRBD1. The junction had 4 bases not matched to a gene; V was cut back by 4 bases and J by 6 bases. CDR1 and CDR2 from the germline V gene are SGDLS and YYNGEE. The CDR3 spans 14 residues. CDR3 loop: CASSTRTGGNEQFF. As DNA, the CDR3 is TGTGCCAGCAGCACCCGGACAGGGGGCAATGAGCAGTTCTTC. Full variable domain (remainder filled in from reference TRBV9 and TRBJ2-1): DSGVTQTPKHLITATGQRVTLRCSPRSGDLSVYWYQQSLDQGLQFLIQYYNGEERAKGNILERFSAQQFPDLHSELNLSSLELGDSALYFCASSTRTGGNEQFFGPGTRLTVL.

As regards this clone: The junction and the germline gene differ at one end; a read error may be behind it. The CDR3 DNA follows: TGCGCCAGCCGCCAGACTAGCAGCACAGATACGCAGTATTTT. It specifies CASRQTSSTDTQYF. The V and J genes are TRBV4-3 and TRBJ2-3; 7 bases agree with TRBD2. The CDR3 totals 14 residues. Germline CDR1 reads LGHNA; CDR2 reads YSLEER.

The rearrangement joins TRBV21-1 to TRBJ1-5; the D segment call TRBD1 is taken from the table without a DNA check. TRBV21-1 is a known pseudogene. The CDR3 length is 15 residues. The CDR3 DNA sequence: TGTGCCAGCAGCGATCGGGCAGGGGGAAATCAGCCCCAGCATTTT. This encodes CASSDRAGGNQPQHF.

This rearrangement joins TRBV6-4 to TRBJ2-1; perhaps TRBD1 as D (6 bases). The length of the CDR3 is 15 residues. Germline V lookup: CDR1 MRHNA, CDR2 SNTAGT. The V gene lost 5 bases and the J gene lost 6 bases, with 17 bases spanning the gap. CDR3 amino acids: CASSLTGTPINEQFF. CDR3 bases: TGTGCCAGCAGTCTGACCGGGACACCAATCAATGAGCAGTTCTTC.

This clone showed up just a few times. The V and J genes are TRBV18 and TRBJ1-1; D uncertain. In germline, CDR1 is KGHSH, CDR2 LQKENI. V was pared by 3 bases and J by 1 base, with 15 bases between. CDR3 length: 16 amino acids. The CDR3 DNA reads TGTGCCAGCTCACCTGTGGGCAAAAGCAGGAACACTGAAGCTTTCTTT. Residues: CASSPVGKSRNTEAFF.

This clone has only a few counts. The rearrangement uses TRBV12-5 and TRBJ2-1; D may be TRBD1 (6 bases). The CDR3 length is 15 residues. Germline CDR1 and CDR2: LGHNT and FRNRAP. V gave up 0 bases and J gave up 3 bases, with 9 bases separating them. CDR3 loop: CASGLVRTDYNEQFF. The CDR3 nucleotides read TGTGCTAGTGGTTTGGTGAGGACAGACTACAATGAGCAGTTCTTC. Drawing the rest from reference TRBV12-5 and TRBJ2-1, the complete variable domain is DARVTQTPRHKVTEMGQEVTMRCQPILGHNTVFWYRQTMMQGLELLAYFRNRAPLDDSGMPKDRFSAEMPDATLATLKIQPSEPRDSAVYFCASGLVRTDYNEQFFGPGTRLTVL.

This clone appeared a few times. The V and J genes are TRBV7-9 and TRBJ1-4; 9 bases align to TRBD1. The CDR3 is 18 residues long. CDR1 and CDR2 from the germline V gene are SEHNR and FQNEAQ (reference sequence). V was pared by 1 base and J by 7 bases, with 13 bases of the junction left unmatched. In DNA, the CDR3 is TGTGCCAGCAGCTTAGGGGTACCCGGGACAGGGTTATCTGAAAAACTGTTTTTT. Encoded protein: CASSLGVPGTGLSEKLFF.

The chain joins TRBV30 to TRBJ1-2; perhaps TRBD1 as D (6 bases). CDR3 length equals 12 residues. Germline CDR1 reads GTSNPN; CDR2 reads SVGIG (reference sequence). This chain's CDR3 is CGGQNLNYGYTF. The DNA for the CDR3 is TGTGGTGGACAGAATCTTAACTATGGCTACACCTTC.

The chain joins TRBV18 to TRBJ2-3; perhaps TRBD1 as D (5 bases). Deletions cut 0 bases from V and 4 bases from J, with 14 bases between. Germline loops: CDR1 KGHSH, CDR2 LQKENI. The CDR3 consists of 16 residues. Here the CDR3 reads CASSPPVARVSDTQYF. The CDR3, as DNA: TGTGCCAGCTCACCACCGGTCGCCAGGGTCTCAGATACGCAGTATTTT.

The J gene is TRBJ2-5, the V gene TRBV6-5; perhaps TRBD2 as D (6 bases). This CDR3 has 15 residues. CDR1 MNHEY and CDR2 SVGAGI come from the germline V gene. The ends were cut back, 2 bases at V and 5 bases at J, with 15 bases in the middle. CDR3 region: CASSYGLSGSETQYF. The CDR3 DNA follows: TGTGCCAGCAGTTACGGGCTTTCCGGGAGCGAGACCCAGTACTTC.

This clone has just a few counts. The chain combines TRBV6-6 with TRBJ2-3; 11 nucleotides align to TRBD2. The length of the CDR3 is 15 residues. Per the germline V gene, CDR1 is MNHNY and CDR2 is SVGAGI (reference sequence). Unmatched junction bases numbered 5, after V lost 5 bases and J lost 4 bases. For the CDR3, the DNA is TGTGCCAGCAGTGGAATAGCGGGGGGGGCAGATACGCAGTATTTT. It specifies CASSGIAGGADTQYF.

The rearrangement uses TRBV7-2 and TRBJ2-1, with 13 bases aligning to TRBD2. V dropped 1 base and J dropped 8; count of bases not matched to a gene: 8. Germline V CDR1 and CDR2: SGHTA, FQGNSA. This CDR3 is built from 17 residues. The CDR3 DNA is TGTGCCAGCAGCTTAGTCTCTCGACTAGCGGGAGGAGATGAGCAGTTCTTC. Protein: CASSLVSRLAGGDEQFF.

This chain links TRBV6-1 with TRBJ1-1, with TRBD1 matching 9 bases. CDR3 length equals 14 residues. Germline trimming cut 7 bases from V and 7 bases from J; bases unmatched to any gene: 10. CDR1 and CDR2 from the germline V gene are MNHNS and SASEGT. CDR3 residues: CASTVTRDRDEAFF. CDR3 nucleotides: TGTGCCAGCACTGTCACGCGGGACAGGGATGAAGCTTTCTTT.

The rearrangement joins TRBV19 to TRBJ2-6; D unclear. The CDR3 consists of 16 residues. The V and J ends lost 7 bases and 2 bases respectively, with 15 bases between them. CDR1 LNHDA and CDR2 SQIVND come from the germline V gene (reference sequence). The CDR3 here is CASIGRHLAGANVLTF. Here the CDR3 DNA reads TGTGCCAGTATTGGCAGGCACCTCGCTGGGGCCAACGTCCTGACTTTC.

CDR3 loop: CASSLYSTGAFF. The CDR3 region has the DNA TGTGCCAGCAGCTTATACTCGACAGGAGCTTTCTTT. This sequence joins TRBV7-9 and TRBJ1-1; D might be TRBD1 (6 bases). Trimming stripped 2 bases from V and 10 bases from J, with 11 bases between. Germline V gene sequence: CDR1 SEHNR, CDR2 FQNEAQ (reference sequence). CDR3 size: 12 residues.

CDR3 sequence reads: CASSELRMTYEQYF. CDR3 DNA: TGTGCCAGCAGTGAGTTGCGTATGACCTACGAGCAGTACTTC. The chain links TRBV2 to TRBJ2-7, with unresolved D. Germline V gives CDR1 SNHLY, CDR2 FYNNEI. V was cut by 3 bases and J by 2 bases, with 11 bases left in between. This CDR3 spans 14 amino acids.

The CDR3: CASSTSSGTGGWETQYF. The CDR3 DNA is TGTGCCAGCAGTACCAGCTCCGGGACAGGGGGCTGGGAGACCCAGTACTTC. V usage is TRBV27 and J usage is TRBJ2-5; 12 positions agree with TRBD1. This CDR3 has 17 residues. CDR1 is MNHEY and CDR2 is SMNVEV in the germline V gene (reference sequence). V was pared by 5 bases and J by 5 bases, with 12 bases of the junction left unmatched.

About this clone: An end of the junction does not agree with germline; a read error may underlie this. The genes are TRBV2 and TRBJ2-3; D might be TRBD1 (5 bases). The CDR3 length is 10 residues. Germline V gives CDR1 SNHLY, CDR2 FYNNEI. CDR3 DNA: TGTGCCAGCGGCACAGGTACGCAGTATTTT. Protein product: CASGTGTQYF. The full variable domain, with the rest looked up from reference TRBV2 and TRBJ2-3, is EPEVTQTPSHQVTQMGQEVILRCVPISNHLYFYWYRQILGQKVEFLVSFYNNEISEKSEIFDDQFSVERPDGSNFTLKIRSTKLEDSAMYFCASGTGTQYFGPGTRLTVL.

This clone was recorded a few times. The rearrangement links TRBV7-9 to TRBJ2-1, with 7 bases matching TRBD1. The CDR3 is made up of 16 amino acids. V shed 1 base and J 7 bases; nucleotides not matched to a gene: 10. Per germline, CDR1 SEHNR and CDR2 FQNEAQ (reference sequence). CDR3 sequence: CASSLEFSGGRNEQFF. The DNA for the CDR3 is TGTGCCAGCAGCTTAGAATTTTCAGGGGGACGGAATGAGCAGTTCTTC.

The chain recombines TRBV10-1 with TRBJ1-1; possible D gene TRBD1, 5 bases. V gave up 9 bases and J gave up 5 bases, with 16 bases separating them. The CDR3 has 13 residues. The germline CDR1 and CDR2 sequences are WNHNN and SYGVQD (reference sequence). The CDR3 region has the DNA TGCGCCAGTGATTCGCGGGGCGGAACTGAAGCTTTCTTT. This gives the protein CASDSRGGTEAFF.

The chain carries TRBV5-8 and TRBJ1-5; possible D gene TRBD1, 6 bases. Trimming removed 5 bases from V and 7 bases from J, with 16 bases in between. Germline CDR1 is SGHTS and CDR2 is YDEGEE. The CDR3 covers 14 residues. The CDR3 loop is CASSPDRPNQPQHF. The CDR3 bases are TGTGCCAGCAGTCCGGACAGACCCAACCAGCCCCAGCATTTT.

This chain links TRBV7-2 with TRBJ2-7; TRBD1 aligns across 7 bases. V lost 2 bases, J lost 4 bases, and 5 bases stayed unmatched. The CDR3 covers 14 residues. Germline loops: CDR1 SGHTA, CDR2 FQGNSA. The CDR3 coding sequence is TGTGCCAGCAGCTTAACAGGGGTAGTGTACGAGCAGTACTTC. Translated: CASSLTGVVYEQYF.

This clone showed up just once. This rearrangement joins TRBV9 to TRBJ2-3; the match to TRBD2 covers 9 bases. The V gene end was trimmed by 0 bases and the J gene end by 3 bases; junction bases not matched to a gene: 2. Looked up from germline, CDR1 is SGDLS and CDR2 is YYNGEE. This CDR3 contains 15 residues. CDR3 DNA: TGTGCCAGCAGCGTAGCTAGCGGGAAGACAGATACGCAGTATTTT. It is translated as CASSVASGKTDTQYF. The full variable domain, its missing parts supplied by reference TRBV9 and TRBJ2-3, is DSGVTQTPKHLITATGQRVTLRCSPRSGDLSVYWYQQSLDQGLQFLIQYYNGEERAKGNILERFSAQQFPDLHSELNLSSLELGDSALYFCASSVASGKTDTQYFGPGTRLTVL.

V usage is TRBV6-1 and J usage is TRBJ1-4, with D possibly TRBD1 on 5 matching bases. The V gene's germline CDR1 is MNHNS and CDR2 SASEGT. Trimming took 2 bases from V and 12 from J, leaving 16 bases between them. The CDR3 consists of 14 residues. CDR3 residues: CASSESNLGEELFF. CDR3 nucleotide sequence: TGTGCCAGCAGTGAATCAAATTTAGGGGAGGAACTGTTTTTT.

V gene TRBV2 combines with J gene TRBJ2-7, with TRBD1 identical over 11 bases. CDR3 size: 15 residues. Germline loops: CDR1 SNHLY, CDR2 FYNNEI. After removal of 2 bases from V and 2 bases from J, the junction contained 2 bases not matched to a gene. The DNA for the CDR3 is TGTGCCAGCAGTGAATTGGACAGGGGGCCCTACGAGCAGTACTTC. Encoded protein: CASSELDRGPYEQYF. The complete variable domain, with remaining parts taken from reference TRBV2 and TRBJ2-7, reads EPEVTQTPSHQVTQMGQEVILRCVPISNHLYFYWYRQILGQKVEFLVSFYNNEISEKSEIFDDQFSVERPDGSNFTLKIRSTKLEDSAMYFCASSELDRGPYEQYFGPGTRLTVT.

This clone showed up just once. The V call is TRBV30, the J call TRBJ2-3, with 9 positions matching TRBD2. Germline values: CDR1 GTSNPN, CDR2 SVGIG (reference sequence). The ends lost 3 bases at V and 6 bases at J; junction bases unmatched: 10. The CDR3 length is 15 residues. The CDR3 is CAWRLGREGPDTQYF. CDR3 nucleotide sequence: TGTGCCTGGAGGTTAGGGCGGGAGGGCCCCGATACGCAGTATTTT.

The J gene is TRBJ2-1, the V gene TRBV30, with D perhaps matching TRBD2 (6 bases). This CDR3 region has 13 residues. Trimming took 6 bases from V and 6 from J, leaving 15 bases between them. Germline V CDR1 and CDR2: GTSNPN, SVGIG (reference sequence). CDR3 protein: CACNRDSVNEQFF. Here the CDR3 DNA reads TGTGCCTGTAACCGGGACTCAGTCAATGAGCAGTTCTTC. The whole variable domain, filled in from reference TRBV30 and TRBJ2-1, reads SQTIHQWPATLVQPVGSPLSLECTVEGTSNPNLYWYRQAAGRGLQLLFYSVGIGQISSEVPQNLSASRPQDRQFILSSKKLLLSDSGFYLCACNRDSVNEQFFGPGTRLTVL.